The 11 T cell receptor beta chains in this list originate from one sample, sequenced in a study of cytomegalovirus exposure and HLA in healthy donors (dated by TCRdb to about 2017). Receptors were amplified or captured by the immunoSEQ multiplex PCR assay. For the multiplex PCR, a mixture combining 60 forward primers for TCR Vbeta segments and 13 reverse primers for TCR Jbeta segments was used. TCRdb stores this immuneACCESS table with in-frame sequences only. Part of the clones is absent; in the studies checked, under half of the shortfall reflects unresolved V genes, and no reason is known for the rest. The sample data list 63,000 or so clones, and roughly 72% of these were observed just once. The ten top clones hold about a fifth of the sample. Material for sequencing was PBMCs. The receptors originated from a woman aged 25 to 39 in good health and CMV-seropositive.

This chain joins TRBV10-3 and TRBJ2-4; TRBD2 matches 9 bases. Germline V gives CDR1 ENHRY, CDR2 SYGVKD. This CDR3 is 18 amino acids long. Trimming took 2 bases from V and 1 from J; bases not matched to a gene: 9. The CDR3 here is CAISENPNSGSAKNIQYF. In DNA, the CDR3 is TGTGCCATCAGTGAGAACCCTAATAGCGGGAGTGCCAAAAACATTCAGTACTTC.

The V and J genes are TRBV7-9 and TRBJ2-1, with 9 positions matching TRBD1. The trim removed 5 bases at V and 5 bases at J, leaving 10 bases unmatched. The CDR3 is made up of 16 amino acids. Germline assignment: CDR1 SEHNR and CDR2 FQNEAQ (reference sequence). The DNA of the CDR3 is TGTGCCAGCAGCCCCGTGCCGGGACAGGGACACAATGAGCAGTTCTTC. It translates to CASSPVPGQGHNEQFF.

This clone appeared a few times. The rearrangement links TRBV7-8 to TRBJ2-3, with 9 bases that match TRBD2. Trimming removed 5 bases from V and 0 bases from J; junction bases left unmatched: 3. The germline V gene encodes CDR1 SGHVS and CDR2 FQNEAQ. The CDR3 runs to 15 residues. CDR3 sequence reads: CASSPSGTSTDTQYF. The CDR3, as DNA: TGTGCCAGCAGCCCTAGCGGGACGAGCACAGATACGCAGTATTTT.

This chain links TRBV9 with TRBJ2-5; D might be TRBD2 (5 bases). V was cut by 3 bases and J by 7 bases, with 16 bases left in between. This CDR3 is built from 14 residues. Germline CDR1 is SGDLS and CDR2 is YYNGEE. CDR3 sequence (DNA): TGTGCCAGCAGCGCAGCGGACCCTCGTGGGACCCAGTACTTC. Translating it yields CASSAADPRGTQYF.

The V call is TRBV6-5, the J call TRBJ2-6; D gene uncertain. V shed 2 bases and J shed 0 bases, with 5 bases lying between them. CDR3 length: 15 amino acids. In germline, CDR1 is MNHEY, CDR2 SVGAGI. CDR3 loop: CASSYLSSGANVLTF. For the CDR3, the DNA is TGTGCCAGCAGTTACCTGAGCTCTGGGGCCAACGTCCTGACTTTC.

The genes are TRBV7-2 and TRBJ2-5; a weak D match, TRBD2 (6 bases). The CDR3 is 16 residues long. V dropped 4 bases and J dropped 5 bases, with 20 bases sitting between them. Germline CDR1 SGHTA, CDR2 FQGNSA. In DNA, the CDR3 is TGTGCCAGCAGCTCCCAGACTAGTGGTTTTTGGGAGACCCAGTACTTC. Residues: CASSSQTSGFWETQYF.

This chain links TRBV4-1 with TRBJ2-7; no firm D call. The ends were cut back, 1 base at V and 2 bases at J, with 6 bases in the middle. CDR3 length equals 13 residues. CDR1 is MGHRA, CDR2 YSYEKL, per germline. This CDR3 reads CASSQGQAYEQYF. CDR3 coding DNA: TGCGCCAGCAGCCAAGGGCAGGCCTACGAGCAGTACTTC.

The chain has TRBV6-6 and TRBJ2-3, with 9 bases matching TRBD2. Per the germline V gene, CDR1 is MNHNY and CDR2 is SVGAGI (reference sequence). Germline trimming cut 10 bases from V and 4 bases from J; bases unmatched to any gene: 12. There are 15 residues in the CDR3. The DNA for the CDR3 is TGTGCCACCGCACCGGGACTAGCCCGAGCAGATACGCAGTATTTT. Translation: CATAPGLARADTQYF.

To note about this clone: This is likely a read error, given that the CDR3 carries no conserved phenylalanine or tryptophan at its end. Because the CDR3's place on the DNA is in doubt, the DNA is left out and the CDR3 is given as listed by TCRdb. The chain couples TRBV5-4 to TRBJ1-5; the table's TRBD1 call for D was not verified on the DNA. Per germline, CDR1 SGHNT and CDR2 YYREEE (reference sequence). The length of the CDR3 is 13 amino acids, counting both ends. The CDR3 is CASSLLSMDRESV.

About this clone itself: A much larger clone sits a single nucleotide away, making a read error possible. The chain combines TRBV7-2 with TRBJ2-1; D remains ambiguous. The CDR3 is made up of 13 amino acids. The V end was cut by 5 bases, the J end by 0 bases, with 5 bases between. CDR1 is SGHTA, CDR2 FQGNSA, per germline. The CDR3 protein is CASSRSSYNEQFF. In nucleotides, the CDR3 is TGTGCCAGCAGCCGTAGCTCCTACAATGAGCAGTTCTTC.

The rearrangement links TRBV30 to TRBJ1-2, with D perhaps TRBD1 (5 bases). This CDR3 region has 13 residues. CDR1 is GTSNPN, CDR2 SVGIG, per germline (reference sequence). V lost 1 base to trimming and J lost 4 bases, with 10 bases between them. CDR3 sequence reads: CAWSAAGGYGYTF. Written as DNA, the CDR3 is TGTGCCTGGAGTGCGGCCGGGGGCTATGGCTACACCTTC.